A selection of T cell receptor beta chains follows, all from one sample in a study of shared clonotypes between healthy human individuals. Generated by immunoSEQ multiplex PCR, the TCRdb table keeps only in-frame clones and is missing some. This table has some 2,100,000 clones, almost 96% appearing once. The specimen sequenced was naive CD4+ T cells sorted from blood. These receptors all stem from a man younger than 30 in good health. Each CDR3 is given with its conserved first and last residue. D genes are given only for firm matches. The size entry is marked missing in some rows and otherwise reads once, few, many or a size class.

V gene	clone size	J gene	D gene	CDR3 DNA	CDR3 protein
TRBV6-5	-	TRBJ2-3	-	TGTGCCAGCAGCCGCTATACCAGGGAGACAGATACGCAGTATTTT	CASSRYTRETDTQYF
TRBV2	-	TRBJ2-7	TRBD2	TGTGCCAGCAGTGAGGCGGGAGGGCGTTTATGGCAGTACTTC	CASSEAGGRLWQYF
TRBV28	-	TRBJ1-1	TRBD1	TGTGCCAGCAGTCCAGGACAGGTTGGGGACACTGAAGCTTTCTTT	CASSPGQVGDTEAFF
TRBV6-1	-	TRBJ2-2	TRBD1	TGTGCCAGCTTACAGGGGTCGAGAACCGGGGAGCTGTTTTTT	CASLQGSRTGELFF
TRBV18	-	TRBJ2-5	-	TGTGCCAGCTCACCACCGGCAGAAGAGACCCAGTACTTC	CASSPPAEETQYF
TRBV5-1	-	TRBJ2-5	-	TGCGCCAGCAGCCATCAAGAGACCCAGTACTTC	CASSHQETQYF
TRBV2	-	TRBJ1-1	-	TGTGCCAGCAGTGGACAGAGTGGCTCCGAAGCTTTCTTT	CASSGQSGSEAFF
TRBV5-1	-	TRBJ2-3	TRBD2	TGCGCCAGCAGCCAACGACCGGGGACTAGTGGGACAGATACGCAGTATTTT	CASSQRPGTSGTDTQYF
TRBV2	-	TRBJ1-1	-	TGTGCCAGCAGTAGGGCCAGCCGGAACACTGAAGCTTTCTTT	CASSRASRNTEAFF
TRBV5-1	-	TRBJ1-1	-	TGCGCCAGCAGCGGGGGGACGGTTGGCACTGAAGCTTTCTTT	CASSGGTVGTEAFF
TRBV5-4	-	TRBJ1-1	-	TGTGCCAGCAGCACCCCGGGACGGGGCGCGATGAACACTGAAGCTTTCTTT	CASSTPGRGAMNTEAFF
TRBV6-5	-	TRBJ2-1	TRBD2	TGTGCCAGCAGTCGGGGGGGGCCTTACAATGAGCAGTTCTTC	CASSRGGPYNEQFF
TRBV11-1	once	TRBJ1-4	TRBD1	TGTGCCAGCAGCGTTGATGGGACAGGGACAGAAAAACTGTTTTTT	CASSVDGTGTEKLFF
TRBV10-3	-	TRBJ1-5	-	TGTGCCATCAGTGAGTCGCAGGAACAGCCCCAGCATTTT	CAISESQEQPQHF
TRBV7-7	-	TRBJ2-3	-	TGTGCTAGCAGCTTAGGCAGGGAATCAGATACGCAGTATTTT	CASSLGRESDTQYF
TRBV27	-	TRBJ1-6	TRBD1	TGTGCCAGCAGGGACCGGGACAGCGGTAATTCACCCCTCCACTTT	CASRDRDSGNSPLHF
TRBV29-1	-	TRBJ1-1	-	TGCAGCGTTGATTTAGGGGCGAACACTGAAGCTTTCTTT	CSVDLGANTEAFF
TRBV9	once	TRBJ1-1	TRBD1	TGTGCCAGCAGCGTAGGGACAGGGCTCCCTGAAGCTTTCTTT	CASSVGTGLPEAFF
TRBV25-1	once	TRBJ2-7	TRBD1	TGTGCCAGCAGTGAACCTGGGACAGGGGGCCGGGAGCAGTACTTC	CASSEPGTGGREQYF
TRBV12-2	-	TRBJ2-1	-	TGTGCAAGTCGCTTAGCTCGTCCACCAAAACCGGGACAGGGAGGTCCCTTTTCCTACAATGAGCAGTTCTTC	CASRLARPPKPGQGGPFSYNEQFF
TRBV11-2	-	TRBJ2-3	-	TGTGCCAGCAGCTTAGGTCTTTCGGATACGCAGTATTTT	CASSLGLSDTQYF
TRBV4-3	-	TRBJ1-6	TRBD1	TGCGCCAGCAGCCAGTACAGGGGGCGGGATTCACCCCTCCACTTT	CASSQYRGRDSPLHF
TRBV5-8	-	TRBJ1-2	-	TGTGCCAGCAGCTCCCTAAACAAAAACTATGGCTACACCTTC	CASSSLNKNYGYTF
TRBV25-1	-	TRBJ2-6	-	TGTGCCAGCAGTGGATACGTCGTTACTGGGGCCAACGTCCTGACTTTC	CASSGYVVTGANVLTF
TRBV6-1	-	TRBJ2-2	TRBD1	TGTGCCAGCAGGACAGGGGGAGGCACCGGGGAGCTGTTTTTT	CASRTGGGTGELFF
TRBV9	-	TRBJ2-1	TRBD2	TGTGCCAGCAGCGTAGTTGGTAGCGGGATCGGTGAGCAGTTCTTC	CASSVVGSGIGEQFF